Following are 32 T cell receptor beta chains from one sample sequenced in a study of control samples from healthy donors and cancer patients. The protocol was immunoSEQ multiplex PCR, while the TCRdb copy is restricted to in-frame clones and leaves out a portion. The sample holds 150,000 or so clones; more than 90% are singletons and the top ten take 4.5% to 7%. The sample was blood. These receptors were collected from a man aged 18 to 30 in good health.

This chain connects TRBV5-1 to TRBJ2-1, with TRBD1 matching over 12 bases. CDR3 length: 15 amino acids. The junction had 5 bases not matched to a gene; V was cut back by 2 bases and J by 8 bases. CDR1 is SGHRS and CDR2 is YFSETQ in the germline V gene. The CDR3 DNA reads TGCGCCAGCAGCTTCCTGGGACAGGGGGCCGATGAGCAGTTCTTC. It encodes CASSFLGQGADEQFF.

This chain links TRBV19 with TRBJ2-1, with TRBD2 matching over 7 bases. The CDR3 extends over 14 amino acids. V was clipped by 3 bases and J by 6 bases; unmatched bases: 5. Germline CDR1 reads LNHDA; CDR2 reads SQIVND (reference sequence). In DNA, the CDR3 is TGTGCCAGTAGTATCGGACTAGGGCGCAATGAGCAGTTCTTC. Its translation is CASSIGLGRNEQFF.

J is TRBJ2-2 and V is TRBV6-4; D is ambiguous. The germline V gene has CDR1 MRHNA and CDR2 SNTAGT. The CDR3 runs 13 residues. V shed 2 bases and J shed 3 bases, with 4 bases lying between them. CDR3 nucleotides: TGTGCCAGCAGTGACGACCACACCGGGGAGCTGTTTTTT. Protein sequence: CASSDDHTGELFF.

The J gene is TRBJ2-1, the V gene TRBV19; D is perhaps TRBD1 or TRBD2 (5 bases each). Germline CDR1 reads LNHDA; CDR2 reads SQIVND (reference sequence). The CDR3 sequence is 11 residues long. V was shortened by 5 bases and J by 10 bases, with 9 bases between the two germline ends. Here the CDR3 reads CASSLGTEQFF. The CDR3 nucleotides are TGTGCCAGTAGTCTGGGGACGGAGCAGTTCTTC. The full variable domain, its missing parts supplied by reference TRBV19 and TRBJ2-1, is DGGITQSPKYLFRKEGQNVTLSCEQNLNHDAMYWYRQDPGQGLRLIYYSQIVNDFQKGDIAEGYSVSREKKESFPLTVTSAQKNPTAFYLCASSLGTEQFFGPGTRLTVL.

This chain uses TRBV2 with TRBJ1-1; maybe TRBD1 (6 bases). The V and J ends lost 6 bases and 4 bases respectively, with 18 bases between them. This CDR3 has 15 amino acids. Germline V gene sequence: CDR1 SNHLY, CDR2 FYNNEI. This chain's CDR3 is CASRPVGQTLTEAFF. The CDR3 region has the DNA TGTGCCAGCAGGCCCGTCGGACAGACCCTCACTGAAGCTTTCTTT.

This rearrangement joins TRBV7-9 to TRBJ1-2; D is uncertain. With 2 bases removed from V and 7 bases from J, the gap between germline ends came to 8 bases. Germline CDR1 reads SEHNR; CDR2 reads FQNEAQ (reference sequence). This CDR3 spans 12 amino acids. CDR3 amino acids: CASSLISFGYTF. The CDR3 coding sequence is TGTGCCAGCAGCTTAATCAGCTTTGGCTACACCTTC. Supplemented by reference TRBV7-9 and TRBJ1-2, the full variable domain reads DTGVSQNPRHKITKRGQNVTFRCDPISEHNRLYWYRQTLGQGPEFLTYFQNEAQLEKSRLLSDRFSAERPKGSFSTLEIQRTEQGDSAMYLCASSLISFGYTFGSGTRLTVV.

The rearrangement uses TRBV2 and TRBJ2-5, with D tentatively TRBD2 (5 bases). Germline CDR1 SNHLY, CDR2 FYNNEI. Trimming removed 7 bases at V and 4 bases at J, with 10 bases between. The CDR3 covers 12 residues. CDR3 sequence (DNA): TGTGCCAGCATAGGAGGATCAGAGACCCAGTACTTC. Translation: CASIGGSETQYF.

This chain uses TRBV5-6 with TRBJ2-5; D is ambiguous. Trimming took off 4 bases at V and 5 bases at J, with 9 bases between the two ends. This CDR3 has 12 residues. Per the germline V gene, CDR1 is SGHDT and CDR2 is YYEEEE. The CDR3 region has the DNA TGTGCCAGCAGCAAGAGTCGGGAGACCCAGTACTTC. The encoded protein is CASSKSRETQYF.

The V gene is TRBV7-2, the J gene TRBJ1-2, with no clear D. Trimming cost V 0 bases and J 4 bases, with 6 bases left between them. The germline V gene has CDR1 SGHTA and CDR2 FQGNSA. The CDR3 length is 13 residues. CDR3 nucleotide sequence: TGTGCCAGCAGCTTAGCCACACTCTATGGCTACACCTTC. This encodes CASSLATLYGYTF.

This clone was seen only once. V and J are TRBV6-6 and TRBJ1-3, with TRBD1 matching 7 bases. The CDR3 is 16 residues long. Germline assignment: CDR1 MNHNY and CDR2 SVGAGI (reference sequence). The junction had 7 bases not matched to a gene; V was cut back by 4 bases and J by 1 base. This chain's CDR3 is CASSWWDSESGNTIYF. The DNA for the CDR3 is TGTGCCAGCAGTTGGTGGGACAGCGAATCTGGAAACACCATATATTTT.

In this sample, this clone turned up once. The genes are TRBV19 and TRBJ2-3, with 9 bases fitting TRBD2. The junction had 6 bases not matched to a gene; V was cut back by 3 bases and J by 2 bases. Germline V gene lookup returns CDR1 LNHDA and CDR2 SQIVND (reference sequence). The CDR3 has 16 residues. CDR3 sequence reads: CASSIGASGITDTQYF. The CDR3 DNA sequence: TGTGCCAGTAGTATCGGGGCTAGCGGGATCACAGATACGCAGTATTTT.

The CDR3 reads CAWSVGGQGSYEQYF. In nucleotides, the CDR3 is TGTGCCTGGAGTGTGGGGGGGCAGGGAAGCTACGAGCAGTACTTC. This chain uses TRBV30 with TRBJ2-7; D possibly corresponds to TRBD2 (7 bases). Per germline, CDR1 GTSNPN and CDR2 SVGIG (reference sequence). V lost 0 bases and J 3 bases, leaving 15 bases between the germline ends. The CDR3 totals 15 residues.

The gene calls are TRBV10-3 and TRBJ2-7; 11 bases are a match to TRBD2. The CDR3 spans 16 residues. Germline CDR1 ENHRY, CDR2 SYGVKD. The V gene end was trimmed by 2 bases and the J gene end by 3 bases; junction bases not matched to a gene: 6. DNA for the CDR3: TGTGCCATCAGTGAGACTAGCGGGGGTTACCGCTACGAGCAGTACTTC. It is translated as CAISETSGGYRYEQYF.

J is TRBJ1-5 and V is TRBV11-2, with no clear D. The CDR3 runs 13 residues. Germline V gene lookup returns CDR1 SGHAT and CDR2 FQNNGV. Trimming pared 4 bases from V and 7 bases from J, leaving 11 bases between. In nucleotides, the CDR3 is TGTGCCAGCAGCTCTCTAGCGGGCCAGCCCCAGCATTTT. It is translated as CASSSLAGQPQHF.

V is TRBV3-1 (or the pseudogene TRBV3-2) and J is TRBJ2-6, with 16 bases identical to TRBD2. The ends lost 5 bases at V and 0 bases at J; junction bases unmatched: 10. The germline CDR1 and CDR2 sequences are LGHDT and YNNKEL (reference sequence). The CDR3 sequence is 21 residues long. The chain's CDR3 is CASSIPGLAGGSRSGANVLTF. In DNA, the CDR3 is TGTGCCAGCAGCATACCGGGACTAGCGGGGGGGAGCCGCTCTGGGGCCAACGTCCTGACTTTC.

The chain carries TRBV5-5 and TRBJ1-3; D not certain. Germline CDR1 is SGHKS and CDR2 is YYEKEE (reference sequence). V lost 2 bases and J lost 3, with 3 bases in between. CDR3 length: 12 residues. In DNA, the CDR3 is TGTGCCAGCAGCTTCATTGGAAACACCATATATTTT. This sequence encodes CASSFIGNTIYF.

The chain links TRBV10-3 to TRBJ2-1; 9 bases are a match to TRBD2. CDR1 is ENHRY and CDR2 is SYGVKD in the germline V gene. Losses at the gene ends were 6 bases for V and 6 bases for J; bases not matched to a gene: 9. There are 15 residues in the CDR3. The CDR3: CAISLRTSDSNEQFF. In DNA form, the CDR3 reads TGTGCCATCAGCCTCAGGACTAGCGATAGCAATGAGCAGTTCTTC.

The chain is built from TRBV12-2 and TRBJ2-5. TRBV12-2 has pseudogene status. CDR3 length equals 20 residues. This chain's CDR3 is CASRLWRMEGTGSWGETQYF. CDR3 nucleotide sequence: TGTGCAAGTCGCTTATGGAGGATGGAGGGAACAGGGAGTTGGGGGGAGACCCAGTACTTC.

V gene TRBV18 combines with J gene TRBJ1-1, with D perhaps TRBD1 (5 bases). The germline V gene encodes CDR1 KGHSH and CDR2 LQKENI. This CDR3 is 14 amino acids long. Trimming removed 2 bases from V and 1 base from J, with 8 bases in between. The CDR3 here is CASSPNGGNTEAFF. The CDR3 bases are TGTGCCAGCTCACCAAATGGGGGGAACACTGAAGCTTTCTTT.

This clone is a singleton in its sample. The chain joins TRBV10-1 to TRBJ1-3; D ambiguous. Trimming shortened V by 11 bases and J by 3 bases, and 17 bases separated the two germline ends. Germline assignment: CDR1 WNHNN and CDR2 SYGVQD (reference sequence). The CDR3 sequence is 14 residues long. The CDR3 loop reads CAPDRPRGGNTIYF. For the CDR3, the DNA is TGCGCCCCGGACCGCCCGCGAGGTGGAAACACCATATATTTT.

The CDR3 coding sequence is TGTGCCAGCAGGGAAGGACAGGGCTGGCAGCCCCAGCATTTT. Its translation: CASREGQGWQPQHF. The chain links TRBV6-6 to TRBJ1-5, with 8 bases matching TRBD1. In germline, CDR1 is MNHNY, CDR2 SVGAGI (reference sequence). Losses at the gene ends were 6 bases for V and 7 bases for J; bases not matched to a gene: 8. CDR3 size: 14 residues.

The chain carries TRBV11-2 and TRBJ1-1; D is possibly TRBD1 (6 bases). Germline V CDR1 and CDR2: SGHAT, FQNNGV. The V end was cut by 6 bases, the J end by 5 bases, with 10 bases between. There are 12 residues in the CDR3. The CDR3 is CASSSGVTEAFF. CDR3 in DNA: TGTGCCAGCAGTTCAGGGGTAACTGAAGCTTTCTTT.

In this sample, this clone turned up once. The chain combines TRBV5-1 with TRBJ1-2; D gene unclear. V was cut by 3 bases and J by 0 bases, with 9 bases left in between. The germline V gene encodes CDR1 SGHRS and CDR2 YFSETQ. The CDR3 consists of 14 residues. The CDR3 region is CASSSSGANYGYTF. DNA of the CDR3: TGCGCCAGCAGCTCCTCGGGCGCTAACTATGGCTACACCTTC.

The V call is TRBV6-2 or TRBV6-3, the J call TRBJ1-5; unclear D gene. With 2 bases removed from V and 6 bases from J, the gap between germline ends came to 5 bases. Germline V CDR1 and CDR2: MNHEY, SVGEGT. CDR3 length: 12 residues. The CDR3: CASSYHPQPQHF. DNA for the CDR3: TGTGCCAGCAGTTACCACCCTCAGCCCCAGCATTTT.

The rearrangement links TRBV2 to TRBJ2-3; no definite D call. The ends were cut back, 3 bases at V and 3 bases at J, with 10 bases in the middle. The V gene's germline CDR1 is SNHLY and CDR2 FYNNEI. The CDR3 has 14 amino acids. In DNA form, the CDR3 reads TGTGCCAGCAGTGAGTTAATTACGACAGATACGCAGTATTTT. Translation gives CASSELITTDTQYF.

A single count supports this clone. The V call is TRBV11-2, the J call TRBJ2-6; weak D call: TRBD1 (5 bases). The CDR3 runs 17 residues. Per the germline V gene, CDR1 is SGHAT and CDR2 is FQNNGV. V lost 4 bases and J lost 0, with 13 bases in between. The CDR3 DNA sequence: TGTGCCAGCAGCTCCCGGCAGGGCTCCTCTGGGGCCAACGTCCTGACTTTC. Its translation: CASSSRQGSSGANVLTF.

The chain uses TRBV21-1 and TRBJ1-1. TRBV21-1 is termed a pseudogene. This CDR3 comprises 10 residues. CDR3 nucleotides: TGTGCCTGCATGAACACTGAAGCTTTCTTT. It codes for CACMNTEAFF.

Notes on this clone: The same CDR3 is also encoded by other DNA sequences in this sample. CDR3 protein: CASSLLAGGTDTQYF. CDR3 in DNA: TGCGCCAGCAGCTTGCTGGCAGGGGGCACAGATACGCAGTATTTT. The chain recombines TRBV5-1 with TRBJ2-3; a possible D gene is TRBD1 (6 bases). CDR3 length: 15 residues. Germline V gene data show CDR1 as SGHRS and CDR2 as YFSETQ. V lost 1 base, J lost 1 base, and 10 bases lay in between. The full variable domain, its missing parts supplied by reference TRBV5-1 and TRBJ2-3, is KAGVTQTPRYLIKTRGQQVTLSCSPISGHRSVSWYQQTPGQGLQFLFEYFSETQRNKGNFPGRFSGRQFSNSRSEMNVSTLELGDSALYLCASSLLAGGTDTQYFGPGTRLTVL.

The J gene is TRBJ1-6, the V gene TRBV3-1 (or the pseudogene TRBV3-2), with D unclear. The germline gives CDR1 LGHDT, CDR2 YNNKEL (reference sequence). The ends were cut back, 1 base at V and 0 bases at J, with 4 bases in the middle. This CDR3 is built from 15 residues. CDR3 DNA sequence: TGTGCCAGCAGCCAAGGCAGCTCCTATAATTCACCCCTCCACTTT. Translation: CASSQGSSYNSPLHF.

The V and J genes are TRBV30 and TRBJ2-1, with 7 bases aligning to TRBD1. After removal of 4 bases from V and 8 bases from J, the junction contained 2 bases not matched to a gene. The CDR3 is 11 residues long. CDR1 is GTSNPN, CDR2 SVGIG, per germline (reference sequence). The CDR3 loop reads CAWTDRDEQFF. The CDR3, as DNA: TGTGCCTGGACTGACAGGGATGAGCAGTTCTTC. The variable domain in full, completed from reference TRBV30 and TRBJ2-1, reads SQTIHQWPATLVQPVGSPLSLECTVEGTSNPNLYWYRQAAGRGLQLLFYSVGIGQISSEVPQNLSASRPQDRQFILSSKKLLLSDSGFYLCAWTDRDEQFFGPGTRLTVL.

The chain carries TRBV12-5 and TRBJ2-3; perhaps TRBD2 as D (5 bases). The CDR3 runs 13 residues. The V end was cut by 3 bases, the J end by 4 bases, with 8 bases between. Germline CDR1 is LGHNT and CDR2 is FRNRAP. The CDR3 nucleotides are TGTGCTAGTGGTTTTGGAGGTCCAGATACGCAGTATTTT. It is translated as CASGFGGPDTQYF.

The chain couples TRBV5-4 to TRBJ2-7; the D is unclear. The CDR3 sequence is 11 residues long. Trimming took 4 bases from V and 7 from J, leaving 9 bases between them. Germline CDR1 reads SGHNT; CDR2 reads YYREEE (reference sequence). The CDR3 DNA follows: TGTGCCAGCAGCGTAGGGCTGGAGCAGTACTTC. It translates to CASSVGLEQYF.